This entry lists 27 T cell receptor beta chains sequenced from one sample in a study of T-cell reconstitution after alpha-beta-depleted transplantation in children. It was with unique molecular identifiers that the TCRbeta library was prepared. TCRdb re-analysed the PCR reads in MiXCR, keeping a single row per CDR3 protein. Here the sample spans about 500,000 distinct CDR3 sequences, about 30% being singletons. Sample: PBMCs from the stem cell graft donor, taken from the stem cell graft. These receptors all stem from a human donor who donated a stem cell graft to a child with aplastic anemia.

The V gene is TRBV21-1, the J gene TRBJ2-1. TRBV21-1 is reported as a pseudogene. CDR3 size: 14 residues. CDR3 nucleotide sequence: TGTGCCAGCAGCAAATTTACAAGGGAAGATGAGCAGTTCTTC. It translates to CASSKFTREDEQFF.

V is TRBV23-1 and J is TRBJ2-1, with D possibly matching TRBD2 (6 bases). TRBV23-1 is identified as an open reading frame with a role that is uncertain. The ends were cut back, 2 bases at V and 2 bases at J, with 7 bases in the middle. This CDR3 region has 14 residues. Here the CDR3 DNA reads TGCGCCAGCAGTCAAGTAGCGGCCTACAATGAGCAGTTCTTC. This sequence encodes CASSQVAAYNEQFF.

V gene TRBV6-5 combines with J gene TRBJ2-3; no reliable D call. Germline V gives CDR1 MNHEY, CDR2 SVGAGI. The CDR3 runs 16 residues. Trimming pared 6 bases from V and 0 bases from J, leaving 16 bases between. For the CDR3, the DNA is TGTGCCAGCAGCTATCGGCCCTACCCTAGCACAGATACGCAGTATTTT. Its translation is CASSYRPYPSTDTQYF.

The chain is built from TRBV20-1 and TRBJ2-7; 10 positions agree with TRBD1. Germline values: CDR1 DFQATT, CDR2 SNEGSKA (reference sequence). The CDR3 has 15 residues. V trimming: 5 bases; J trimming: 2 bases; junction bases outside the gene matches: 9. The CDR3 DNA reads as TGCAGTGCTGTAGCCGGGACAGGGGCCACCTACGAGCAGTACTTC. It codes for CSAVAGTGATYEQYF.

This rearrangement joins TRBV18 to TRBJ2-5; weak D call: TRBD1 (6 bases). The CDR3 has 14 residues. Trimming removed 3 bases from V and 5 bases from J, with 13 bases in between. Germline V gene data show CDR1 as KGHSH and CDR2 as LQKENI. CDR3 nucleotide sequence: TGTGCCAGCTCACCGCAGGGGCTTAGGGAGACCCAGTACTTC. Translated: CASSPQGLRETQYF.

This clonotype was seen more than once but under ten times. The chain couples TRBV5-5 to TRBJ2-5; D is perhaps TRBD2 (6 bases). This CDR3 has 15 amino acids. V lost 5 bases to trimming and J lost 2 bases, with 16 bases between them. Per the germline V gene, CDR1 is SGHKS and CDR2 is YYEKEE (reference sequence). The CDR3 coding sequence is TGTGCCAGCAGTGGAGGGGCCGCACCTCAAGAGACCCAGTACTTC. Its translation: CASSGGAAPQETQYF.

The chain has TRBV18 and TRBJ2-3, with D perhaps matching TRBD2 (5 bases). The V end lost 3 bases, the J end lost 5 bases, and 12 bases lay between the germline ends. Germline-derived CDR1 and CDR2 are KGHSH and LQKENI. The CDR3 covers 14 residues. In nucleotides, the CDR3 is TGTGCCAGCTCACCGCGGCGGGTGGGAGATACGCAGTATTTT. Its translation: CASSPRRVGDTQYF.

This chain joins TRBV11-2 and TRBJ2-3, with 10 bases matching TRBD2. The CDR3 is made up of 19 amino acids. Germline loops: CDR1 SGHAT, CDR2 FQNNGV. J gave up 0 bases and V 5 bases, and 14 bases lay outside the gene matches. CDR3 DNA sequence: TGTGCCAGCAGCCACCGTCGCACTAGCGGGGTTGCTAGCACAGATACGCAGTATTTT. Its protein is CASSHRRTSGVASTDTQYF.

This clonotype appeared a few times. The V call is TRBV5-4, the J call TRBJ2-7; 7 bases fit TRBD2. There are 18 residues in the CDR3. CDR1 and CDR2 (germline): SGHNT, YYREEE (reference sequence). The junction had 17 bases not matched to a gene; V was cut back by 3 bases and J by 2 bases. The DNA for the CDR3 is TGTGCCAGCAGCTCTTTGGATAGGGCTAGCGGTACTCCCTACGAGCAGTACGTC. Protein sequence: CASSSLDRASGTPYEQYV.

The chain joins TRBV28 to TRBJ2-4; no clear D gene. V was shortened by 3 bases and J by 9 bases, with 12 bases between the two germline ends. Germline values: CDR1 MDHEN, CDR2 SYDVKM. This CDR3 has 13 residues. CDR3 in DNA: TGTGCCAGCAGTTTCGTCCAGGCTAGCATTCAGTACTTC. It translates to CASSFVQASIQYF.

The chain carries TRBV12-3 or TRBV12-4 and TRBJ1-4, with D possibly being TRBD1 (5 bases). Trimming cost V 7 bases and J 4 bases, with 19 bases left between them. The CDR3 extends over 16 amino acids. In nucleotides, the CDR3 is TGTGCCAGCAAACCCCCCCGGGGGGGTGGTAATGAAAAACTGTTTTTT. Its protein is CASKPPRGGGNEKLFF.

V usage is TRBV30 and J usage is TRBJ1-1; D is perhaps TRBD1 (5 bases). The length of the CDR3 is 13 residues. V lost 0 bases and J 10 bases, leaving 15 bases between the germline ends. CDR1 is GTSNPN, CDR2 SVGIG, per germline (reference sequence). CDR3 residues: CAWSVDRGIGAFF. CDR3 sequence (DNA): TGTGCCTGGAGTGTAGATCGGGGCATTGGAGCTTTCTTT.

This clonotype has just a few counts. The chain has TRBV12-3 or TRBV12-4 and TRBJ1-5; D might be TRBD1 (5 bases). This CDR3 contains 11 residues. The ends were cut back, 6 bases at V and 11 bases at J, with 11 bases in the middle. DNA for the CDR3: TGTGCCAGCAGGGACACCGGGGCCCAGCATTTT. Encoded protein: CASRDTGAQHF.

CDR3 residues: CATRPGGFYEQYF. In DNA, the CDR3 is TGTGCCACCCGACCCGGGGGATTCTACGAGCAGTACTTC. The chain joins TRBV6-1 to TRBJ2-7, with D possibly matching TRBD2 (6 bases). Looked up from germline, CDR1 is MNHNS and CDR2 is SASEGT. The CDR3 is 13 residues long. V was cut by 10 bases and J by 3 bases, with 16 bases left in between.

This clonotype has just a few counts. The V and J genes are TRBV7-3 and TRBJ2-3; tentatively, D is TRBD1 (5 bases). V lost 1 base and J lost 3, with 8 bases in between. This CDR3 spans 14 amino acids. CDR1 is SGHTA, CDR2 FQGTGA, per germline. Written as DNA, the CDR3 is TGTGCCAGCAGCTTAAACTCAGGGACAGATACGCAGTATTTT. Its translation is CASSLNSGTDTQYF.

This clonotype has more than one count but fewer than ten. V usage is TRBV6-2 or TRBV6-3 and J usage is TRBJ2-7; the match to TRBD2 covers 7 bases. J was trimmed by 0 bases and V by 3 bases; bases with no gene match: 8. This CDR3 is 16 amino acids long. From germline, CDR1 is MNHEY and CDR2 SVGEGT. The CDR3 coding sequence is TGTGCCAGCAGTTATCGGCTAGCGGAGAGCTCCTACGAGCAGTACGTC. It codes for CASSYRLAESSYEQYV.

The V and J genes are TRBV20-1 and TRBJ2-7; the D gene could be TRBD1 or TRBD2 (5 bases each). This CDR3 has 13 residues. Germline CDR1 DFQATT, CDR2 SNEGSKA (reference sequence). The germline V and J ends were trimmed by 4 bases and 2 bases, with 12 bases remaining between them. The CDR3 spells CSAKNRGPYEQYF. The CDR3 DNA sequence: TGCAGTGCTAAGAATAGGGGACCCTACGAGCAGTACTTC.

This clonotype was detected only a few times. The genes are TRBV12-3 or TRBV12-4 and TRBJ1-2, with D perhaps matching TRBD1 (5 bases). The CDR3 contains 15 residues. The V end was cut by 5 bases, the J end by 7 bases, with 20 bases between. The CDR3 region has the DNA TGTGCCAGCAGTCCTGGGGGGGGACGGATTATTGGCTACACCTTC. Translation: CASSPGGGRIIGYTF.

With regard to this clonotype: One end of the junction varies from germline; a read error may be responsible. The J gene is TRBJ2-7, the V gene TRBV5-1; 10 bases align to TRBD2. Germline loops: CDR1 SGHRS, CDR2 YFSETQ. CDR3 length: 17 residues. Here the CDR3 reads CASSGDLAGVSSDEQYF. The DNA of the CDR3 is TGCGCCAGCAGCGGGGACCTAGCGGGAGTCTCCTCCGACGAGCAGTACTTC.

This clonotype appeared a single time. The chain employs TRBV7-9 and TRBJ2-5; D call uncertain. V lost 4 bases and J 1 base, leaving 10 bases between the germline ends. The CDR3 runs 14 residues. Germline V gives CDR1 SEHNR, CDR2 FQNEAQ (reference sequence). The CDR3 protein is CASSSASFQETQYF. The CDR3 DNA follows: TGTGCCAGCAGCTCGGCATCTTTCCAAGAGACCCAGTACTTC. The full variable domain, with the rest looked up from reference TRBV7-9 and TRBJ2-5, is DTGVSQNPRHKITKRGQNVTFRCDPISEHNRLYWYRQTLGQGPEFLTYFQNEAQLEKSRLLSDRFSAERPKGSFSTLEIQRTEQGDSAMYLCASSSASFQETQYFGPGTRLLVL.

The sample holds a few counts of this clonotype. Relative to the germline gene, one junction end is altered; a read error may explain this. The rearrangement joins TRBV5-5 to TRBJ2-1; 7 nucleotides match TRBD2. CDR3 size: 14 residues. Germline V CDR1 and CDR2: SGHKS, YYEKEE (reference sequence). The DNA of the CDR3 is TGTGCCAGCAGCTTGGCGGGAGGACCCAATAAGCAGTTCTTC. Amino acid sequence: CASSLAGGPNKQFF.

This clonotype occurred a few times. This chain uses TRBV15 with TRBJ2-3; tentatively, D is TRBD1 (6 bases). Germline loops: CDR1 LNHNV, CDR2 YYDKDF (reference sequence). CDR3 length equals 12 residues. V was trimmed by 0 bases and J by 15 bases, leaving 13 bases between them. The CDR3 here is CATSRDLGDKYF. The CDR3 DNA sequence: TGTGCCACCAGCAGAGATCTCGGGGACAAATATTTT.

This clonotype was found once. The J gene is TRBJ2-2, the V gene TRBV7-9, with D perhaps matching TRBD2 (6 bases). V dropped 4 bases and J dropped 1 base, with 13 bases sitting between them. The CDR3 is made up of 16 amino acids. Germline CDR1 SEHNR, CDR2 FQNEAQ (reference sequence). Here the CDR3 reads CASSSLSGENTGELFF. The DNA for the CDR3 is TGTGCCAGCAGCTCCCTTAGCGGAGAGAACACCGGGGAGCTGTTTTTT.

The chain uses TRBV18 and TRBJ2-7, with 8 bases aligning to TRBD2. Germline-derived CDR1 and CDR2 are KGHSH and LQKENI. CDR3 length: 14 residues. The J segment lost 3 bases and the V segment lost 2 bases, leaving 3 bases of the junction unmatched. CDR3 nucleotide sequence: TGTGCCAGCTCACCATCTACTAGCGGCTACGAGCAGTACGTC. This translates into CASSPSTSGYEQYV.

V and J are TRBV7-2 and TRBJ2-7; tentative D call: TRBD1 (8 bases). The CDR3 has 14 residues. V was clipped by 5 bases and J by 6 bases, with 17 bases between them. CDR1 is SGHTA, CDR2 FQGNSA, per germline. CDR3: CASSLGQGGGEQYF. The DNA for the CDR3 is TGTGCCAGCAGCCTCGGACAGGGAGGGGGCGAGCAGTACTTC.

At least ten counts were recorded for this clonotype. The chain uses TRBV29-1 and TRBJ2-7; D possibly corresponds to TRBD2 (5 bases). Germline CDR1 and CDR2: SQVTM and ANQGSEA. With 7 bases removed from V and 0 bases from J, the gap between germline ends came to 16 bases. The CDR3 has 14 amino acids. CDR3 sequence (DNA): TGCAGCGCCCTCCGGGGAGCCGTCTCCTACGAGCAGTACTTC. Translation: CSALRGAVSYEQYF.

The chain uses TRBV9 and TRBJ2-3; D call uncertain. Germline CDR1 SGDLS, CDR2 YYNGEE. The V and J ends lost 0 bases and 1 base respectively, with 6 bases between them. The CDR3 runs 14 residues. The DNA for the CDR3 is TGTGCCAGCAGCGTAGAGGTCGGCACAGATACGCAGTATTTT. Amino acids: CASSVEVGTDTQYF.